The 5 T cell receptor beta chains below come from one sample, sequenced in a study of Ad26.COV2.S vaccination and SARS-CoV-2 variants. Measured with immunoSEQ multiplex PCR; TCRdb has only the in-frame clones, and not every one. Of 300,000 to 350,000 clones detected, roughly nine tenths appear once; the ten largest clones hold about 6.4%. As to treatment: about 20 received Ad26.COV2.S at low or high dose, single or two shots; roughly five received placebo; per-sample allocation not given. The samples date from day 63 after the first vaccine or placebo injection. Here the sequenced sample was peripheral blood, taken in a trial of Ad26.COV2.S vaccine versus placebo. The receptor set was obtained from a person between 18 and 60 years old who received the Ad26.COV2.S COVID-19 vaccine or a placebo.

The rearrangement joins TRBV21-1 to TRBJ1-6; whether TRBD1, the table's D call, matches the DNA was not checked. TRBV21-1 is tagged as a pseudogene. The CDR3 is 17 amino acids. DNA of the CDR3: TGTGCCAGCAGCAAAGAAAAGGGGACAGATATTAATTCACCCCTCCACTTT. As protein: CASSKEKGTDINSPLHF.

The chain combines TRBV9 with TRBJ1-1; 12 nucleotides agree with TRBD1. The germline gives CDR1 SGDLS, CDR2 YYNGEE. The trim removed 0 bases at V and 6 bases at J, leaving 3 bases unmatched. There are 15 residues in the CDR3. The CDR3 region is CASSVVGQGAPEAFF. The CDR3 nucleotides are TGTGCCAGCAGCGTAGTGGGACAGGGGGCCCCTGAAGCTTTCTTT. The full variable domain, its missing parts supplied by reference TRBV9 and TRBJ1-1, is DSGVTQTPKHLITATGQRVTLRCSPRSGDLSVYWYQQSLDQGLQFLIQYYNGEERAKGNILERFSAQQFPDLHSELNLSSLELGDSALYFCASSVVGQGAPEAFFGQGTRLTVV.

This rearrangement joins TRBV9 to TRBJ1-6; D is ambiguous. CDR1 and CDR2 (germline): SGDLS, YYNGEE. V gave up 3 bases and J gave up 7 bases, with 17 bases separating them. CDR3 size: 16 residues. CDR3 protein: CASSASAGNANSPLHF. CDR3 coding DNA: TGTGCCAGCAGCGCTAGCGCCGGGAACGCAAATTCACCCCTCCACTTT.

J is TRBJ1-5 and V is TRBV30, with 9 bases lining up with TRBD1. V was clipped by 2 bases and J by 7 bases; unmatched bases: 9. This CDR3 is built from 15 residues. Germline V gives CDR1 GTSNPN, CDR2 SVGIG (reference sequence). CDR3 sequence (DNA): TGTGCCTGGAGTTTTACAGGGGGCGCGGGACAGCCCCAGCATTTT. Translated, it gives CAWSFTGGAGQPQHF.

This clone came up a few times. The chain joins TRBV27 to TRBJ1-2; D is perhaps TRBD1 (5 bases). The CDR3 spans 13 residues. Deletions cut 5 bases from V and 9 bases from J, with 16 bases between. The germline V gene encodes CDR1 MNHEY and CDR2 SMNVEV (reference sequence). The CDR3 sequence is CASSRRDRISYTF. The DNA for the CDR3 is TGTGCCAGCAGTCGAAGGGACCGCATAAGCTACACCTTC.